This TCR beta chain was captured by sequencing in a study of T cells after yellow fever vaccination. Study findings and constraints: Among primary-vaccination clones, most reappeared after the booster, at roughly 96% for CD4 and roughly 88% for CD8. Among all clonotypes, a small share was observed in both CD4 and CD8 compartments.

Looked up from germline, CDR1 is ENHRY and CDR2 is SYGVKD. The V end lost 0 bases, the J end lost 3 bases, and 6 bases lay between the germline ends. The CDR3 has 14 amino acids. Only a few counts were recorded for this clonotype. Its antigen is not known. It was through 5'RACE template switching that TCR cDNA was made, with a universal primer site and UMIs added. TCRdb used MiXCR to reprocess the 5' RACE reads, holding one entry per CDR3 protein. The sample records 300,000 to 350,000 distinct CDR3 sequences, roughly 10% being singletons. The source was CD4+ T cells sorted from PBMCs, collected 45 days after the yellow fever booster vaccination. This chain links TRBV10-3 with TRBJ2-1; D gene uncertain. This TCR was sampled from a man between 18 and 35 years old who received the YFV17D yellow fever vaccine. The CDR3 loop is CAISESWGYNEQFF. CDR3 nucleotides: TGTGCCATCAGTGAGTCATGGGGCTACAATGAGCAGTTCTTC.